One TCR beta chain is described in this entry. Antigen: not known. Looked up from germline, CDR1 is LNHDA and CDR2 is SQIVND (reference sequence). V lost 3 bases and J 2 bases, leaving 13 bases between the germline ends. The CDR3 is made up of 15 amino acids. This specimen belongs to a study of T cell repertoires in cytomegalovirus infection. On the study more broadly: An indication of both CMV infection and matching HLA type came from public TCR beta signatures. Study-wide results and limits: Clonotype analysis showed dominance of the ex vivo response by HLA-C-restricted CMV-specific TCR beta clonotypes.

TCRdb analysed the reads with MiXCR anew, one entry per CDR3 protein. This sample has approximately 140,000 distinct CDR3 sequences, with roughly 6% found just once. This chain links TRBV19 with TRBJ1-1; D is undetermined. The sequenced sample was PBMCs. This clonotype was sampled from a human donor in good health (CMV status not recorded). Some clones in this sample may be carry-over from other donors' samples. The CDR3 region is CASSMDANFNTEAFF. In nucleotides, the CDR3 is TGTGCCAGTAGTATGGACGCGAACTTCAACACTGAAGCTTTCTTT.